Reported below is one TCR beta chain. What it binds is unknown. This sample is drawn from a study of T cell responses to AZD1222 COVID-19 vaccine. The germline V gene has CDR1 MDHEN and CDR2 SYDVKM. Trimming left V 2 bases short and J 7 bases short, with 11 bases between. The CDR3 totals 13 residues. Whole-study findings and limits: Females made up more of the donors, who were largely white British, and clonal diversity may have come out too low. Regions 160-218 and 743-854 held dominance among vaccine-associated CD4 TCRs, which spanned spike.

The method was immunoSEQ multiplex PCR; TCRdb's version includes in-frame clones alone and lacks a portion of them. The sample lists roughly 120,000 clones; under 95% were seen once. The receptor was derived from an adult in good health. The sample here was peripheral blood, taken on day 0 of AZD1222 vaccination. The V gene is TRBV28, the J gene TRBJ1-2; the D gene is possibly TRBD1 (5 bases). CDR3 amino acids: CASSLPGTSGYTF. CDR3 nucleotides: TGTGCCAGCAGTTTACCGGGGACCAGTGGCTACACCTTC.